A single sample gave rise to the 8 T cell receptor beta chains below, sequenced in a study of cytomegalovirus exposure and HLA in healthy donors. Both 60 Vbeta primers and 13 Jbeta primers went into the PCR. Sequenced by immunoSEQ multiplex PCR; TCRdb stores in-frame clones only, minus some. The sample lists 150,000 or so clones, roughly 70% seen once, with around 2.3% in the top ten. The sequenced sample was PBMCs. These receptors were obtained from a man between 25 and 39 years old in good health and CMV-seronegative.

This clone was counted a few times. J is TRBJ2-5 and V is TRBV7-6; no definite D call. Germline CDR1 SGHVS, CDR2 FNYEAQ. V was clipped by 6 bases and J by 1 base, with 6 bases between them. CDR3 length equals 12 residues. The CDR3 DNA reads TGTGCCAGCAGTTGGGCCCAAGAGACCCAGTACTTC. Its translation is CASSWAQETQYF.

The CDR3 nucleotides read TGTGCCAGCAGTAGCACCGGCGAGCAGTACTTC. Its translation: CASSSTGEQYF. The V call is TRBV2, the J call TRBJ2-7; no clear D gene. CDR1 is SNHLY and CDR2 is FYNNEI in the germline V gene. The CDR3 loop spans 11 amino acids. Trimming removed 5 bases from V and 6 bases from J, with 8 bases in between.

This clone was seen a few times. This rearrangement joins TRBV9 to TRBJ1-2; 7 bases are a match to TRBD1. J lost 6 bases, V lost 4 bases, and 18 bases had no gene match. Germline lookup yields CDR1 SGDLS and CDR2 YYNGEE. The CDR3 is 17 amino acids. CDR3: CASSPLSGRQGVNGYTF. As DNA, the CDR3 is TGTGCCAGCAGCCCTCTCTCCGGGCGTCAGGGGGTAAATGGCTACACCTTC.

This clone was seen a few times. The genes are TRBV14 and TRBJ2-7, with 12 bases that match TRBD1. The V gene's germline CDR1 is SGHDN and CDR2 FVKESK. The CDR3 is 14 amino acids. Trimming took 5 bases from V and 6 from J; bases not matched to a gene: 5. CDR3 nucleotide sequence: TGTGCCAGCAGCTCCGGGACAGGGGGCTCCGAGCAGTACTTC. Translation: CASSSGTGGSEQYF.

The V and J genes are TRBV19 and TRBJ1-1, with 7 bases aligning to TRBD1. The J segment lost 0 bases and the V segment lost 4 bases, leaving 8 bases of the junction unmatched. The CDR3 has 16 amino acids. Per germline, CDR1 LNHDA and CDR2 SQIVND (reference sequence). The CDR3 DNA is TGTGCCAGTAGTACCCTCTGGGGACAGATGAACACTGAAGCTTTCTTT. Residues: CASSTLWGQMNTEAFF.

V and J are TRBV9 and TRBJ1-3; 9 nucleotides agree with TRBD1. The CDR3 is 15 residues long. The junction had 12 bases not matched to a gene; V was cut back by 7 bases and J by 7 bases. The V gene's germline CDR1 is SGDLS and CDR2 YYNGEE. The CDR3 coding sequence is TGTGCCAGCGGTACAGGGGGCTCATTTTACAACACCATATATTTT. Translating gives CASGTGGSFYNTIYF.

In this sample, this clone turned up a few times. This rearrangement joins TRBV14 to TRBJ1-2, with TRBD1 as a possible D gene (5 bases). This CDR3 spans 14 amino acids. Germline V CDR1 and CDR2: SGHDN, FVKESK. The ends were cut back, 4 bases at V and 3 bases at J, with 12 bases in the middle. The CDR3 loop is CASSPMGTYYGYTF. CDR3 coding DNA: TGTGCCAGCAGCCCGATGGGGACTTACTATGGCTACACCTTC.

V gene TRBV28 combines with J gene TRBJ1-3; 10 positions agree with TRBD1. There are 15 residues in the CDR3. CDR1 MDHEN and CDR2 SYDVKM come from the germline V gene. V lost 6 bases and J lost 5; bases outside the gene matches: 7. DNA of the CDR3: TGTGCCAGCAGGGATCGGACAGGGGGACGAAACACCATATATTTT. Translating it yields CASRDRTGGRNTIYF. Together with reference TRBV28 and TRBJ1-3, the CDR3 gives the full variable domain: DVKVTQSSRYLVKRTGEKVFLECVQDMDHENMFWYRQDPGLGLRLIYFSYDVKMKEKGDIPEGYSVSREKKERFSLILESASTNQTSMYLCASRDRTGGRNTIYFGEGSWLTVV.